This T cell receptor (beta chain) was found in a study of identical twins. Study-level findings and limits: Within cord blood, abundant beta clonotypes carried fewer insertions, but memory repertoires showed no such trend. Recombination models fit unrelated individuals' TCR alpha sharing but underestimated twins'.

This clonotype was counted ten times or more. Its antigen is not identified. TCRdb recomputed calls from the 5' RACE reads with MiXCR, one row per CDR3 protein. The sample holds some 790,000 distinct CDR3 sequences; roughly 18% are singletons and the top ten take about an eighth. These records were also assigned to another study, of T cells expressing NK-cell markers.

This sequence originates from a woman aged 18-29 years in good health. Sequenced sample: PBMCs.

CDR3 sequence: CASRLGQGNTEAFF. CDR3 DNA: TGTGCCAGCAGGTTGGGACAGGGCAACACTGAAGCTTTCTTT. The chain employs TRBV12-3 or TRBV12-4 and TRBJ1-1, with 9 bases aligning to TRBD1. V lost 6 bases and J lost 2; bases outside the gene matches: 4. The CDR3 length is 14 residues.